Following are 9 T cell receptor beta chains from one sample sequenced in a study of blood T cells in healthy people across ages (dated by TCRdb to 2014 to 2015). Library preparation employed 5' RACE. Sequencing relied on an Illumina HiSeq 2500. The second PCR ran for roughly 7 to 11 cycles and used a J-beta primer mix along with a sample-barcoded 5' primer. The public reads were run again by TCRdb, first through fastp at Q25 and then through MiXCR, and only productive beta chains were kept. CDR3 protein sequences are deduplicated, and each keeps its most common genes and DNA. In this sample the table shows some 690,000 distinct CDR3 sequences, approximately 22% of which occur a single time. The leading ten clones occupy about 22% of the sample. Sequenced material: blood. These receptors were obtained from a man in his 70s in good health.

The CDR3 is CASSFKVTGNTIYF. The CDR3 nucleotides read TGTGCCAGCAGTTTTAAGGTGACCGGAAACACCATATATTTT. The rearrangement links TRBV28 to TRBJ1-3; no clear D. The CDR3 is 14 amino acids. Trimming removed 3 bases at V and 4 bases at J, with 10 bases between. The V gene's germline CDR1 is MDHEN and CDR2 SYDVKM.

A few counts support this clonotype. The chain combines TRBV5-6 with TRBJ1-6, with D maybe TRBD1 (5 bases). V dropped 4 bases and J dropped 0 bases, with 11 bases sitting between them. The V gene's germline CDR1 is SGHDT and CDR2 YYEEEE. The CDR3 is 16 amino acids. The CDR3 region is CASSPGRSSYNSPLHF. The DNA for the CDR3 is TGTGCCAGCAGCCCAGGGCGAAGCTCCTATAATTCACCCCTCCACTTT. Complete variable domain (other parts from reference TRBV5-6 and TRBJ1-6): DAGVTQSPTHLIKTRGQQVTLRCSPKSGHDTVSWYQQALGQGPQFIFQYYEEEERQRGNFPDRFSGHQFPNYSSELNVNALLLGDSALYLCASSPGRSSYNSPLHFGNGTRLTVT.

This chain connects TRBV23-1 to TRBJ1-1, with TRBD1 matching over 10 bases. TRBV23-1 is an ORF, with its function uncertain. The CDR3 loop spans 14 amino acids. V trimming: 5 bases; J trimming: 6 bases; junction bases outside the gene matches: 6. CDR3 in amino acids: CASSSRDRGAEAFF. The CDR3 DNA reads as TGCGCCAGCAGTTCCCGGGACAGGGGAGCTGAAGCTTTCTTT.

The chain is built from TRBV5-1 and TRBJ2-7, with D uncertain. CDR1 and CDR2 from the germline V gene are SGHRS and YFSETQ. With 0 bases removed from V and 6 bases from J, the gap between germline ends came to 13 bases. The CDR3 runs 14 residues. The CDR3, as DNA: TGCGCCAGCAGCTTGGAGGGCCACTCAGCCGAGCAGTACTTC. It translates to CASSLEGHSAEQYF.

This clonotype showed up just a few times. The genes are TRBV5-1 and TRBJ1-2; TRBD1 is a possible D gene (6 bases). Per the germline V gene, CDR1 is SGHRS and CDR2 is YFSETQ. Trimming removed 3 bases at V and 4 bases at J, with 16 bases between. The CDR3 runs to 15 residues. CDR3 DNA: TGCGCCAGCAGCTCCGGGGGGGGCGAGCTCTATGGCTACACCTTC. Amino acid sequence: CASSSGGGELYGYTF.

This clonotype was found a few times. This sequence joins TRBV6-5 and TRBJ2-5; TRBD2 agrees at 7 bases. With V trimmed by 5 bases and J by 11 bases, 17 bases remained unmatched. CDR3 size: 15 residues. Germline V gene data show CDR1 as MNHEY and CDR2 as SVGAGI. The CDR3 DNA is TGTGCCAGCAGTAGTCCCGGACTAGTTAAACTTCGGCAGTACTTC. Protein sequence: CASSSPGLVKLRQYF.

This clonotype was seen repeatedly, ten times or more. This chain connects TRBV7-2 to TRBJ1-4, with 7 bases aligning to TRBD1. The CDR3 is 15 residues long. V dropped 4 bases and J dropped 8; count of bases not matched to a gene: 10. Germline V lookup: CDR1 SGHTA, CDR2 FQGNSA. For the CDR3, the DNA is TGTGCCAGCAGCTCCAGGACAGGAATGGAGGAAAAACTGTTTTTT. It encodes CASSSRTGMEEKLFF.

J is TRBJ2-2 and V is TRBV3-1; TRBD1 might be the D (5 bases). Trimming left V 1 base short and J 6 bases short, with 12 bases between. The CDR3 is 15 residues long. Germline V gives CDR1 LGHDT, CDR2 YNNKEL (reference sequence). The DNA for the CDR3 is TGTGCCAGCAGCCAAGGCAGGGTGTTTTCCGGGGAGCTGTTTTTT. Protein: CASSQGRVFSGELFF.

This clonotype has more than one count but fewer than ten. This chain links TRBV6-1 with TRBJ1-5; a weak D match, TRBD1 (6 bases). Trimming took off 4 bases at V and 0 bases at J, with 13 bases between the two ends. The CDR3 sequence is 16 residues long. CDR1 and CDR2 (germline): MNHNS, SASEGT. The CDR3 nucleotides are TGTGCCAGCAGTGGAGGGACACTACATAGCAATCAGCCCCAGCATTTT. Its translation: CASSGGTLHSNQPQHF.